The entry below gives a single T cell receptor beta chain sequence along with its context. The method was immunoSEQ multiplex PCR; TCRdb's version includes in-frame clones alone and lacks a portion of them. Among roughly 200,000 clones listed, around 90% were seen once. This sample stems from a study of blood T cell repertoires in COVID-19. Across the whole study: COVID-19 samples from acute and convalescent phases originated in the United States, Italy and Spain.

The CDR3 length is 16 residues. Germline V gene data show CDR1 as KGHSH and CDR2 as LQKENI. V lost 1 base and J lost 2, with 11 bases in between. This rearrangement joins TRBV18 to TRBJ2-2; the D gene is possibly TRBD1 (5 bases). Sequencing was performed on peripheral blood. The sequence came from a man aged 45-60 years with acute or convalescent COVID-19. The CDR3 spells CASSPLSQGNTGELFF. CDR3 coding DNA: TGTGCCAGCTCACCACTCTCTCAGGGTAACACCGGGGAGCTGTTTTTT.